This TCR beta chain was obtained from a study of T cell responses to AZD1222 COVID-19 vaccine. Study-wide background: Combined were second doses at about 4 or about 12 weeks. Study conclusions and caveats: The study found vaccine-associated CD4 TCRs spanning spike, dominant at 160-218 and 743-854. Spike-specific TCRs gained breadth and depth after people received two AZD1222 doses. Mostly white British, mostly female donors; authors suggested clonal diversity may be underestimated.

Using immunoSEQ multiplex PCR, the repertoire was profiled, and TCRdb retains in-frame clones only, with some absent. Among about 120,000 clones listed, around 91% were seen once. About this clone itself: No antigen is known for it.

CDR3 length: 17 residues. The receptor was derived from an adult in good health. The chain recombines TRBV12-1 with TRBJ2-1; the table's D call, TRBD2, was not checked against the DNA. TRBV12-1 is reported as a pseudogene. Sequencing used peripheral blood, obtained on day 0 of AZD1222 vaccination. CDR3 sequence (DNA): TGTGCCAGCAGCTTTGTGGCTAGCGGGAGACCCCGGCTTGAGCAGTTCTTC. Protein: CASSFVASGRPRLEQFF.